What follows are 18 T cell receptor beta chains derived from one specimen sequenced in a study of PD-L1 blockade in urothelial cancer. Time point given: pretreatment peripheral blood. TCRdb's copy holds only in-frame clones and misses some; the assay was immunoSEQ multiplex PCR. The sample contains tens of thousands of clones, approximately 83% of which appear only once. The sequenced sample was PBMCs, obtained around atezolizumab (anti-PD-L1) treatment. Receptor source: a man aged 60 to 69 with urothelial cancer.

The chain couples TRBV19 to TRBJ1-1; no clear D. There are 18 residues in the CDR3. Per germline, CDR1 LNHDA and CDR2 SQIVND (reference sequence). V was trimmed by 3 bases and J by 6 bases, leaving 26 bases between them. The CDR3 here is CASSIDTPGKLYVAEAFF. The CDR3 nucleotides are TGTGCCAGTAGTATCGATACTCCGGGTAAGCTATACGTCGCTGAAGCTTTCTTT.

The CDR3 spells CSVCDTGEAFF. As DNA, the CDR3 is TGCAGCGTTTGCGACACTGGTGAGGCTTTCTTT. The V gene is TRBV29-1, the J gene TRBJ1-1; D is uncertain. Looked up from germline, CDR1 is SQVTM and CDR2 is ANQGSEA. The length of the CDR3 is 11 residues. The V gene lost 5 bases and the J gene lost 11 bases, with 15 bases spanning the gap. Together with reference TRBV29-1 and TRBJ1-1, the CDR3 gives the full variable domain: SAVISQKPSRDICQRGTSLTIQCQVDSQVTMMFWYRQQPGQSLTLIATANQGSEATYESGFVIDKFPISRPNLTFSTLTVSNMSPEDSSIYLCSVCDTGEAFFGQGTRLTVV.

V is TRBV28 and J is TRBJ2-5; a possible D gene is TRBD1 (6 bases). V gave up 7 bases and J gave up 6 bases, with 18 bases separating them. The CDR3 is 14 amino acids. Germline CDR1 and CDR2: MDHEN and SYDVKM. In nucleotides, the CDR3 is TGTGCCAGCAACACCATGGGCAGGGGAAAGACCCAGTACTTC. As protein: CASNTMGRGKTQYF.

The gene calls are TRBV27 and TRBJ2-1; D is possibly TRBD2 (6 bases). The CDR3 consists of 16 residues. V was shortened by 1 base and J by 1 base, with 11 bases between the two germline ends. CDR1 MNHEY and CDR2 SMNVEV come from the germline V gene (reference sequence). CDR3 DNA sequence: TGTGCCAGCAGTTTATTGACGGGGGTTTCCTACAATGAGCAGTTCTTC. Amino acid sequence: CASSLLTGVSYNEQFF.

The CDR3 spells CASSPDRGNSPLHF. CDR3 nucleotides: TGTGCCAGCTCACCCGACAGGGGTAATTCACCCCTCCACTTT. V is TRBV18 and J is TRBJ1-6; TRBD1 matches 8 bases. The CDR3 has 14 residues. CDR1 KGHSH and CDR2 LQKENI come from the germline V gene. V lost 3 bases, J lost 6 bases, and 1 base stayed unmatched.

This clone was counted a few times. V gene TRBV2 combines with J gene TRBJ1-6; 7 nucleotides match TRBD1. This CDR3 comprises 14 residues. Germline V gene data show CDR1 as SNHLY and CDR2 as FYNNEI. Germline trimming cut 4 bases from V and 8 bases from J; bases unmatched to any gene: 5. CDR3 bases: TGTGCCAGCAGTGGGGACAGAGGCCATTCACCCCTCCACTTT. Amino acid sequence: CASSGDRGHSPLHF.

The count of this clone is one. The chain combines TRBV18 with TRBJ2-3, with no clear D. V was trimmed by 5 bases and J by 3 bases, leaving 12 bases between them. The germline CDR1 and CDR2 sequences are KGHSH and LQKENI. This CDR3 is built from 14 residues. The CDR3 DNA follows: TGTGCCAGCTCAACCTACCAAGAGACAGATACGCAGTATTTT. It encodes CASSTYQETDTQYF.

V usage is TRBV6-6 and J usage is TRBJ1-2; possibly TRBD1 for D (6 bases). Germline V lookup: CDR1 MNHNY, CDR2 SVGAGI (reference sequence). CDR3 size: 14 residues. V dropped 6 bases and J dropped 2 bases, with 13 bases sitting between them. The CDR3 sequence is CASSISGTNYGYTF. The CDR3, as DNA: TGTGCCAGCAGCATATCCGGGACAAACTATGGCTACACCTTC.

V is TRBV11-2 and J is TRBJ2-5, with D possibly TRBD2 on 6 matching bases. This CDR3 contains 15 residues. V lost 1 base and J lost 5, with 14 bases in between. Germline CDR1 SGHAT, CDR2 FQNNGV. CDR3 loop: CASSLASRGGETQYF. The CDR3 DNA sequence: TGTGCCAGCAGCTTAGCATCGCGGGGAGGCGAGACCCAGTACTTC.

The V gene is TRBV27, the J gene TRBJ1-2; 8 nucleotides align to TRBD1. V shed 2 bases and J 7 bases; nucleotides not matched to a gene: 6. The germline V gene has CDR1 MNHEY and CDR2 SMNVEV (reference sequence). The length of the CDR3 is 14 residues. The DNA of the CDR3 is TGTGCCAGCAGTTTACGTCCAGGGGGCTTTGGCTACACCTTC. Protein: CASSLRPGGFGYTF.

The chain combines TRBV11-3 with TRBJ2-3; weak D call: TRBD1 (6 bases). V was trimmed by 4 bases and J by 7 bases, leaving 12 bases between them. Germline V CDR1 and CDR2: SGHNT, YENEEA. This CDR3 region has 13 residues. The CDR3 DNA reads TGTGCCAGCAGCTCGATCAGGGGCAATACGCAGTATTTT. Protein sequence: CASSSIRGNTQYF.

The gene calls are TRBV10-1 and TRBJ2-1; 9 nucleotides line up with TRBD2. The V gene end was trimmed by 4 bases and the J gene end by 8 bases; junction bases not matched to a gene: 6. CDR3 length: 14 residues. Germline CDR1 is WNHNN and CDR2 is SYGVQD (reference sequence). The DNA of the CDR3 is TGCGCCAGCAGTGCAGCGGGGGGTCTCCATGAGCAGTTCTTC. Protein product: CASSAAGGLHEQFF.

For this clone: Germline is not matched at one junction end, which may reflect a read error. The chain uses TRBV7-7 and TRBJ2-2; D unclear. Germline V gene lookup returns CDR1 SSHAT and CDR2 FNYEAQ (reference sequence). CDR3 length: 15 residues. The CDR3 spells CASSLASGPTGELFF. DNA for the CDR3: TGTGCTAGCAGCTTAGCTTCGGGTCCCACCGGGGAGCTGTTTTTT.

The chain employs TRBV7-3 and TRBJ2-5; 10 positions match TRBD1. The trim removed 5 bases at V and 1 base at J, leaving 1 base unmatched. Germline-derived CDR1 and CDR2 are SGHTA and FQGTGA. The CDR3 loop spans 14 amino acids. CDR3: CASSRQGAQETQYF. CDR3 in DNA: TGTGCCAGCAGCCGACAGGGGGCCCAAGAGACCCAGTACTTC. Looking up the rest from reference TRBV7-3 and TRBJ2-5 gives the full variable domain: GAGVSQTPSNKVTEKGKYVELRCDPISGHTALYWYRQSLGQGPEFLIYFQGTGAADDSGLPNDRFFAVRPEGSVSTLKIQRTERGDSAVYLCASSRQGAQETQYFGPGTRLLVL.

The rearrangement links TRBV10-2 to TRBJ1-5; tentative D call: TRBD1 (5 bases). Trimming removed 0 bases at V and 0 bases at J, with 12 bases between. Germline-derived CDR1 and CDR2 are WSHSY and SAAADI. The CDR3 covers 17 residues. The CDR3 DNA reads TGCGCCAGCAGTGAGTCGCTGTGGGACTATAGCAATCAGCCCCAGCATTTT. Encoded protein: CASSESLWDYSNQPQHF.

The rearrangement joins TRBV7-3 to TRBJ1-1; D not certain. V was pared by 2 bases and J by 5 bases, with 12 bases between. Looked up from germline, CDR1 is SGHTA and CDR2 is FQGTGA. The CDR3 loop spans 14 amino acids. The CDR3 DNA is TGTGCCAGCAGCTTATTCGGTCCGGGAACTGAAGCTTTCTTT. Translated, it gives CASSLFGPGTEAFF.

The sample holds one count of this clone. The chain has TRBV4-1 and TRBJ2-2, with D unresolved. Germline V CDR1 and CDR2: MGHRA, YSYEKL. The CDR3 is 17 amino acids. Trimming took off 2 bases at V and 1 base at J, with 14 bases between the two ends. For the CDR3, the DNA is TGCGCCAGCAGCCAACCCTCGAGGCCAAGGAACACCGGGGAGCTGTTTTTT. Translated: CASSQPSRPRNTGELFF.

J is TRBJ1-1 and V is TRBV6-5, with a tentative D call TRBD1 (5 bases). Trimming cost V 2 bases and J 3 bases, with 10 bases left between them. There are 14 residues in the CDR3. Germline CDR1 reads MNHEY; CDR2 reads SVGAGI. The CDR3 loop is CASSYLGGYTEAFF. The CDR3 DNA is TGTGCCAGCAGTTACCTCGGGGGTTACACTGAAGCTTTCTTT.